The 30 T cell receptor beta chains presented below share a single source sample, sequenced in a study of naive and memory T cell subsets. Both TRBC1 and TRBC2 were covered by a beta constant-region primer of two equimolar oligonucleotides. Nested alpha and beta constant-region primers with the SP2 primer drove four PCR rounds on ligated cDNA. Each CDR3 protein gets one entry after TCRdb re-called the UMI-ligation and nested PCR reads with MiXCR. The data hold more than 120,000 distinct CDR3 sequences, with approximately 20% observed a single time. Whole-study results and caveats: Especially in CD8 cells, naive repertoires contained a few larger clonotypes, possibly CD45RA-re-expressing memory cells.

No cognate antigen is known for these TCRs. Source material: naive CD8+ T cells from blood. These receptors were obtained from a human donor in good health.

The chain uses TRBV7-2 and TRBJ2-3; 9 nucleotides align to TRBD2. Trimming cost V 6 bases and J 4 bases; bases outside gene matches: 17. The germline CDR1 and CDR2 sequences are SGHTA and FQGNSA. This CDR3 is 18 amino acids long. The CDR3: CASRWGREGRGPADTQYF. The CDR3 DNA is TGTGCCAGCAGATGGGGGCGGGAGGGCCGTGGTCCGGCAGATACGCAGTATTTT. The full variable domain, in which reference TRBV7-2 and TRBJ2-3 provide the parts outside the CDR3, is GAGVSQSPSNKVTEKGKDVELRCDPISGHTALYWYRQSLGQGLEFLIYFQGNSAPDKSGLPSDRFSAERTGGSVSTLTIQRTQQEDSAVYLCASRWGREGRGPADTQYFGPGTRLTVL.

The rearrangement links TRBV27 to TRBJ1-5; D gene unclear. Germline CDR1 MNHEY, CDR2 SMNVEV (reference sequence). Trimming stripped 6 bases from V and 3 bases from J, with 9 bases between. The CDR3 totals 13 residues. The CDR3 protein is CASRAEYNQPQHF. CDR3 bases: TGTGCCAGCAGGGCAGAGTACAATCAGCCCCAGCATTTT.

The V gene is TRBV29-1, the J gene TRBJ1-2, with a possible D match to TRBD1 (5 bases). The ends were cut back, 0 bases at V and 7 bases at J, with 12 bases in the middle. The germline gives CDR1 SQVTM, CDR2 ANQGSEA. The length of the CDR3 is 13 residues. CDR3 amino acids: CSVEDLGTSGYTF. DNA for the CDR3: TGCAGCGTTGAAGATCTGGGGACTTCTGGCTACACCTTC. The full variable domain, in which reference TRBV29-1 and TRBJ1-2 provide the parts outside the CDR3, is SAVISQKPSRDICQRGTSLTIQCQVDSQVTMMFWYRQQPGQSLTLIATANQGSEATYESGFVIDKFPISRPNLTFSTLTVSNMSPEDSSIYLCSVEDLGTSGYTFGSGTRLTVV.

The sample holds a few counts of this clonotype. The CDR3: CASSFSLGYTF. CDR3 DNA: TGTGCCAGCAGTTTCTCCCTGGGCTACACCTTC. V is TRBV12-3 or TRBV12-4 and J is TRBJ1-2; D unresolved. V gave up 3 bases and J gave up 8 bases, with 7 bases separating them. This CDR3 region has 11 residues.

CDR3 in amino acids: CASSPQVYYNEQFF. In DNA form, the CDR3 reads TGTGCCAGCAGTCCTCAAGTCTACTACAATGAGCAGTTCTTC. The V and J genes are TRBV28 and TRBJ2-1; D remains ambiguous. The CDR3 extends over 14 amino acids. V dropped 5 bases and J dropped 3 bases, with 11 bases sitting between them. Looked up from germline, CDR1 is MDHEN and CDR2 is SYDVKM.

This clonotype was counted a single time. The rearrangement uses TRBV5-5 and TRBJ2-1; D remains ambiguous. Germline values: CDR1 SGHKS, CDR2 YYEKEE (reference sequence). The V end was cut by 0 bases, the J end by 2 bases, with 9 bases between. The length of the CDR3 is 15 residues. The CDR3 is CASSLAGLTYNEQFF. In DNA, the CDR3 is TGTGCCAGCAGCTTGGCTGGGCTTACCTACAATGAGCAGTTCTTC.

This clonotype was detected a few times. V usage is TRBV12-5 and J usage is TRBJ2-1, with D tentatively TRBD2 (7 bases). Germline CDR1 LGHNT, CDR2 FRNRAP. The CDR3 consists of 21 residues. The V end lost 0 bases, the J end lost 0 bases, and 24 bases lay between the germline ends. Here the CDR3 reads CASGLVQSGTFLLSSYNEQFF. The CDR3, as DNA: TGTGCTAGTGGTTTGGTACAGAGCGGGACATTTCTACTCAGCTCCTACAATGAGCAGTTCTTC. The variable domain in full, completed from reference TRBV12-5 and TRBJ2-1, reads DARVTQTPRHKVTEMGQEVTMRCQPILGHNTVFWYRQTMMQGLELLAYFRNRAPLDDSGMPKDRFSAEMPDATLATLKIQPSEPRDSAVYFCASGLVQSGTFLLSSYNEQFFGPGTRLTVL.

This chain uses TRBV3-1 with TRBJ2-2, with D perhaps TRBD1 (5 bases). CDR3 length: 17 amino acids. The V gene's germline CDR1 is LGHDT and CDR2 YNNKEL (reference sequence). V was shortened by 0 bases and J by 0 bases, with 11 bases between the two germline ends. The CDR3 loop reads CASSQDPGKTNTGELFF. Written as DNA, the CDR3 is TGTGCCAGCAGCCAAGACCCAGGGAAAACGAACACCGGGGAGCTGTTTTTT. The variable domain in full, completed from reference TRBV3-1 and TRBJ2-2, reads DTAVSQTPKYLVTQMGNDKSIKCEQNLGHDTMYWYKQDSKKFLKIMFSYNNKELIINETVPNRFSPKSPDKAHLNLHINSLELGDSAVYFCASSQDPGKTNTGELFFGEGSRLTVL.

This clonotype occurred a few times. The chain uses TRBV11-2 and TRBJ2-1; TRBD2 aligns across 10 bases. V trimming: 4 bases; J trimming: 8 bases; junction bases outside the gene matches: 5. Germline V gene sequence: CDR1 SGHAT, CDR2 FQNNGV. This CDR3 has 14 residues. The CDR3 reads CASSWSGRADEQFF. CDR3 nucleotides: TGTGCCAGCAGCTGGAGCGGGAGGGCAGATGAGCAGTTCTTC. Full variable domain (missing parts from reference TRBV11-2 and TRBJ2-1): EAGVAQSPRYKIIEKRQSVAFWCNPISGHATLYWYQQILGQGPKLLIQFQNNGVVDDSQLPKDRFSAERLKGVDSTLKIQPAKLEDSAVYLCASSWSGRADEQFFGPGTRLTVL.

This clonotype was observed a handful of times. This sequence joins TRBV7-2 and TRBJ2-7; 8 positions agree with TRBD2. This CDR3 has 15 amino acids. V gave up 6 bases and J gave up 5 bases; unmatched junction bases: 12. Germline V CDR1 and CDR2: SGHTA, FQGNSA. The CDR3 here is CASSLGSGSVDEQYF. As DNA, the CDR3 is TGTGCCAGCAGTCTGGGGAGCGGGAGCGTCGACGAGCAGTACTTC. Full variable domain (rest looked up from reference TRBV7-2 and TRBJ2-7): GAGVSQSPSNKVTEKGKDVELRCDPISGHTALYWYRQSLGQGLEFLIYFQGNSAPDKSGLPSDRFSAERTGGSVSTLTIQRTQQEDSAVYLCASSLGSGSVDEQYFGPGTRLTVT.

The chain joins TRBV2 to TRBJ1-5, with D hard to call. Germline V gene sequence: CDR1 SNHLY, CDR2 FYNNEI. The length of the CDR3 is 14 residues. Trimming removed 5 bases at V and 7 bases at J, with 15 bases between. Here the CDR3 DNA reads TGTGCCAGCAGTCAGTCCCGGAACGGACAGCCCCAGCATTTT. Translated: CASSQSRNGQPQHF.

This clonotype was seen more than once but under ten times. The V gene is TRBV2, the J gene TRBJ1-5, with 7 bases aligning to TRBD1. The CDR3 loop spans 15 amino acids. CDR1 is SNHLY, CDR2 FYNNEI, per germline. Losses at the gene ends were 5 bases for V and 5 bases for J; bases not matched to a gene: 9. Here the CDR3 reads CASSSRGGTHQPQHF. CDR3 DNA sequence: TGTGCCAGCAGTTCCAGGGGGGGCACCCATCAGCCCCAGCATTTT. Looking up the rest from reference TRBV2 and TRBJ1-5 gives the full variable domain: EPEVTQTPSHQVTQMGQEVILRCVPISNHLYFYWYRQILGQKVEFLVSFYNNEISEKSEIFDDQFSVERPDGSNFTLKIRSTKLEDSAMYFCASSSRGGTHQPQHFGDGTRLSIL.

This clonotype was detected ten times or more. The CDR3 here is CASSRYNEQFF. CDR3 nucleotides: TGTGCCAGCAGTCGCTACAATGAGCAGTTCTTC. V is TRBV11-2 and J is TRBJ2-1; D call uncertain. This CDR3 has 11 residues. Germline-derived CDR1 and CDR2 are SGHAT and FQNNGV. Trimming shortened V by 6 bases and J by 3 bases, and 3 bases separated the two germline ends.

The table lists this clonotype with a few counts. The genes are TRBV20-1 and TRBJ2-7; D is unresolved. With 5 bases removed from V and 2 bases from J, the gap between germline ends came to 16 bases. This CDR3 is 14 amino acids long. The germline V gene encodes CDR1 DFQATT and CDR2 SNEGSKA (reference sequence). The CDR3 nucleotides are TGCAGTGCTTGTGACGGATACGCGACCTACGAGCAGTACTTC. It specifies CSACDGYATYEQYF.

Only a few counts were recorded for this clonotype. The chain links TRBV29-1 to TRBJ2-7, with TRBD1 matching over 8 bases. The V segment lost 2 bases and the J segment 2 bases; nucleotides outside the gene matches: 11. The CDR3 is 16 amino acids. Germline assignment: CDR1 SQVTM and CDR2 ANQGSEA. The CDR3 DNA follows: TGCAGCGTTGAATATCGTGACAGGGGATCACCCTACGAGCAGTACTTC. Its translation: CSVEYRDRGSPYEQYF.

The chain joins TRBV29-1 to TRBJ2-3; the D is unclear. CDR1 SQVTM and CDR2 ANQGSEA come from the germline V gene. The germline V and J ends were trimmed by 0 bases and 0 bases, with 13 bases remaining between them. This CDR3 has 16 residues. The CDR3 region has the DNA TGCAGCGTTGAAGACCCCCGGGTGGCTAGCACAGATACGCAGTATTTT. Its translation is CSVEDPRVASTDTQYF.

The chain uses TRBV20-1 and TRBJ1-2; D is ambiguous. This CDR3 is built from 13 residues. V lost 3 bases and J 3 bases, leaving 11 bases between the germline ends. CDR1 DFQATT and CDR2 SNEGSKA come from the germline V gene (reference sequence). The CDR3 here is CSARGAMDYGYTF. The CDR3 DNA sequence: TGCAGTGCTAGGGGCGCTATGGACTATGGCTACACCTTC.

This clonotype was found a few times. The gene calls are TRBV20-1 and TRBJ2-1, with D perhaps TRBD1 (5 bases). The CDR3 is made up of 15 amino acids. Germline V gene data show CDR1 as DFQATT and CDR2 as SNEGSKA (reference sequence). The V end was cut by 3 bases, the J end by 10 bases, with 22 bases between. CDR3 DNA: TGCAGTGCTAGCCTACCGAACAAGGGGTACTGGGAGCAGTTCTTC. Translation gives CSASLPNKGYWEQFF.

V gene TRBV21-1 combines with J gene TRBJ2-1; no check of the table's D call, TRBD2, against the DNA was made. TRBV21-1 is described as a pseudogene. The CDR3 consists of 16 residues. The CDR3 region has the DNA TGTGCCAGCAGCAAGCAGACTAGCGGGAGGAACAATGAGCAGTTCTTC. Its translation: CASSKQTSGRNNEQFF.

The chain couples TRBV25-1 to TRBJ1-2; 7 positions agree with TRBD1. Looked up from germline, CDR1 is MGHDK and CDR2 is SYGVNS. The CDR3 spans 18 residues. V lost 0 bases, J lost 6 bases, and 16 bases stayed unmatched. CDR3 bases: TGTGCCAGCAGTGAATATACAGGGGTGGGGTTGGAGGATCATGGCTACACCTTC. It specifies CASSEYTGVGLEDHGYTF.

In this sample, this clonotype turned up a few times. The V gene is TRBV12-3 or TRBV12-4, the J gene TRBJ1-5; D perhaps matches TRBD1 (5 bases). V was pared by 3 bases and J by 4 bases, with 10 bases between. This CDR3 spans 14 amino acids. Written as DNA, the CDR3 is TGTGCCAGCAGTTTCGGGGCCAGTAATCAGCCCCAGCATTTT. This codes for CASSFGASNQPQHF.

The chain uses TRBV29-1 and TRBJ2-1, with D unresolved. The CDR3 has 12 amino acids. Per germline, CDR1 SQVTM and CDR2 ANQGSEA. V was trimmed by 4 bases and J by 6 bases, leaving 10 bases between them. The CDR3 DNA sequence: TGCAGCGTTGTCGGTGGGCCCAATGAGCAGTTCTTC. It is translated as CSVVGGPNEQFF.

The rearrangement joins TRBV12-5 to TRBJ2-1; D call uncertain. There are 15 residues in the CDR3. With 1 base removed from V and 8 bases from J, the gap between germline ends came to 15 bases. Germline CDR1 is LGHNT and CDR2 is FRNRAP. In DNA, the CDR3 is TGTGCTAGTGGTTTGGGCAAAGCGCTGTGGGATGAGCAGTTCTTC. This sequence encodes CASGLGKALWDEQFF.

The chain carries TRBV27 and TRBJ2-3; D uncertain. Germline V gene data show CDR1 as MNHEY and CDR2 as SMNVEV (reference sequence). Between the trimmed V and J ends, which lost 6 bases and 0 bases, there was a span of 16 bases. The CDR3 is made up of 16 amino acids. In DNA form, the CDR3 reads TGTGCCAGCAGCCCCAACAGCCTCCTTAGCACAGATACGCAGTATTTT. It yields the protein CASSPNSLLSTDTQYF.

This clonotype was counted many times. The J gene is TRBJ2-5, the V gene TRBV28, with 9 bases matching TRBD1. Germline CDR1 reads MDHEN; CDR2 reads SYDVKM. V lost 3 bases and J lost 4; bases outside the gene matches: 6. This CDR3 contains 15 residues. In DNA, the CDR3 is TGTGCCAGCAGTTTCGACACAGGGGGCCGAGAGACCCAGTACTTC. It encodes CASSFDTGGRETQYF.

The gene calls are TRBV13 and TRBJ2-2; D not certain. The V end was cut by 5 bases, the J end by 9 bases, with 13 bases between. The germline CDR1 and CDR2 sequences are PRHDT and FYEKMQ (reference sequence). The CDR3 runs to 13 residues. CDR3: CASSHGPLRELFF. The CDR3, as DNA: TGTGCCAGCAGCCACGGCCCCCTCAGGGAGCTGTTTTTT. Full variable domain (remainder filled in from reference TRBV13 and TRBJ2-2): AAGVIQSPRHLIKEKRETATLKCYPIPRHDTVYWYQQGPGQDPQFLISFYEKMQSDKGSIPDRFSAQQFSDYHSELNMSSLELGDSALYFCASSHGPLRELFFGEGSRLTVL.

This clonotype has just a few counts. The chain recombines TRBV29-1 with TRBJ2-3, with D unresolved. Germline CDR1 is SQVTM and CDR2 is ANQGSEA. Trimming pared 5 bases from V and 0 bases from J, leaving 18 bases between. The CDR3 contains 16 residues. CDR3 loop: CSVPPPTASSTDTQYF. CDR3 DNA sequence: TGCAGCGTTCCCCCGCCAACGGCATCTAGCACAGATACGCAGTATTTT.

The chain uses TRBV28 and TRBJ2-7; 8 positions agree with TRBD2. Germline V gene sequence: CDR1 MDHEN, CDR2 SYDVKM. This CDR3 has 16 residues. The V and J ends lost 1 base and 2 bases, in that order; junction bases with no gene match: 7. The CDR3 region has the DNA TGTGCCAGCAGTTTATCATTCACTAGCGGACCCTACGAGCAGTACTTC. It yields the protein CASSLSFTSGPYEQYF.

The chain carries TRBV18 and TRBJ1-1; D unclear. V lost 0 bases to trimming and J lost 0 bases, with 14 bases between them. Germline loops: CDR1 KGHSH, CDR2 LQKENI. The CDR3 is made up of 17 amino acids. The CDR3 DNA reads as TGTGCCAGCTCACCACCCGGCAGACAACGTCTGAACACTGAAGCTTTCTTT. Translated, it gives CASSPPGRQRLNTEAFF.

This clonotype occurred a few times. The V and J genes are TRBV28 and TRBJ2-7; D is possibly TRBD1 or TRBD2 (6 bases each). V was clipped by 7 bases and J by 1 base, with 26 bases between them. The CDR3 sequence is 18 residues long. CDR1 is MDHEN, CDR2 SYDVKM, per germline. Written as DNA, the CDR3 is TGTGCCAGCACTCAAACCAAACGGGGGCAGGGGATATCCTACGAGCAGTACTTC. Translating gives CASTQTKRGQGISYEQYF.